Listed below are T cell receptor beta chains from one sample, sequenced in a study of blood T cells in healthy people across ages. TCRdb re-analysed the 5' RACE reads in MiXCR, keeping a single row per CDR3 protein. The sample lists roughly 1.5 million distinct CDR3 sequences; roughly two fifths were seen once. The source material was blood. These receptors were obtained from a young woman in good health. Each CDR3 is given with its conserved first and last residue. A D gene is named only where the DNA matches it firmly. Clone size is given for some rows only: seen once, a few or many times, or a class if the clone is expanded.

J	D	V	size	DNA	CDR3
TRBJ1-1	-	TRBV7-6	few	TGTGCCAGCAGCACGACCCCGCGGACTGAAGCTTTCTTT	CASSTTPRTEAFF
TRBJ1-4	TRBD1	TRBV27	-	TGTGCCAGCAGTAAGGACAGGGGGTATGAAAAACTGTTTTTT	CASSKDRGYEKLFF
TRBJ1-1	-	TRBV12-3/TRBV12-4	-	TGTGCCAGCAGCAGGGGTTGGGACACTGAAGCTTTCTTT	CASSRGWDTEAFF
TRBJ2-7	-	TRBV4-3	-	TGCGCCAGCAGCCAAACTGGCGGGGCAACCTACGAGCAGTACTTC	CASSQTGGATYEQYF
TRBJ1-1	-	TRBV6-5	-	TGTGCCAGCAGTTACGGGGTAGGGATGAACACTGAAGCTTTCTTT	CASSYGVGMNTEAFF
TRBJ2-1	-	TRBV10-3	-	TGTGCCATCAAAGGTGATTTTGAATACAATGAGCAGTTCTTC	CAIKGDFEYNEQFF
TRBJ2-7	-	TRBV12-3/TRBV12-4	-	TGTGCCAGCAGTTTACTGTCGGGACGGTCCCCCGAGCAGTACTTC	CASSLLSGRSPEQYF
TRBJ1-2	TRBD1	TRBV20-1	-	TGCAGTGCTAGTCTTGCCGGGACAGGGGATGGCTACACCTTC	CSASLAGTGDGYTF
TRBJ2-1	TRBD2	TRBV27	-	TGTGCCAGCAGCTCACTAGCGGGAGGACACTCCTACAATGAGCAGTTCTTC	CASSSLAGGHSYNEQFF
TRBJ2-7	TRBD2	TRBV6-5	-	TGTGCCAGCTACGGGGAGGGCTACGAGCAGTACTTC	CASYGEGYEQYF
TRBJ2-7	-	TRBV6-2/TRBV6-3	-	TGTGCCAGCAGTGGGTTCGGCGGAGCCTACGAGCAGTACTTC	CASSGFGGAYEQYF
TRBJ1-2	-	TRBV2	-	TGTGCCAGCAGCTCCGCCTTGGCGGGCTATGGCTACACCTTC	CASSSALAGYGYTF
TRBJ2-7	-	TRBV7-2	-	TGTGCCAGCAGCTTAGGGGTAGGACGTATCTACGAGCAGTACTTC	CASSLGVGRIYEQYF
TRBJ2-5	-	TRBV30	-	TGTGCCTGGAGTGTACAAACGGGCACGGGGGAGCAGTACTTC	CAWSVQTGTGEQYF
TRBJ2-1	TRBD2	TRBV2	few	TGTGCCAGCAGCGCCCTTTTAGCGGGGGGGTTCAATGAGCAGTTCTTC	CASSALLAGGFNEQFF
TRBJ2-7	TRBD1	TRBV24-1	-	TGTGCCACCAGTGATAGTCGACAGGGCTACGAGCAGTACTTC	CATSDSRQGYEQYF
TRBJ1-2	TRBD1	TRBV6-6	-	TGTGCCAGCAGTTACCAGGACAGGGCGTATGGCTACACCTTC	CASSYQDRAYGYTF
TRBJ2-7	-	TRBV7-8	-	TGTGCCGGCATTAAAAGGGCAGGGTGGCCGTCCTACGAGCAGTACTTC	CAGIKRAGWPSYEQYF
TRBJ2-1	TRBD2	TRBV9	-	TGTGCCAGCAGCGGGGGGACTAGCGGACGCTCCTACAATGAGCAGTTCTTC	CASSGGTSGRSYNEQFF
TRBJ2-7	-	TRBV7-9	-	TGTGCCAGCAGCTTGATGGGTAACGAGCAGTACTTC	CASSLMGNEQYF
TRBJ2-1	-	TRBV4-2	-	TGTGCCAGCAGCCAAGACACACGCTCCTACGAGCAGTTCTTC	CASSQDTRSYEQFF
TRBJ2-3	TRBD1	TRBV6-2/TRBV6-3	-	TGTGCCAGCAGAAAATCGGGACAGCTCACAGATACGCAGTATTTT	CASRKSGQLTDTQYF
TRBJ1-6	-	TRBV20-1	few	TGCAGTGCTAGCACAGCAAAAAAAACACCCCTCCACTTT	CSASTAKKTPLHF
TRBJ1-1	-	TRBV3-1	-	TGTGCCAGCAGCCAAAGTCCCTCGACGGACAGGAACACTGAAGCTTTCTTT	CASSQSPSTDRNTEAFF
TRBJ2-7	-	TRBV27	-	TGTGCCAGCAGTTTACTCCCGGGACAAGACTACGAGCAGTACTTC	CASSLLPGQDYEQYF
TRBJ1-1	-	TRBV6-6	-	TGCGCCAGCAGTTACCAAGAGACAGGGAACACTGAAGCTTTCTTT	CASSYQETGNTEAFF
TRBJ2-7	-	TRBV12-3/TRBV12-4	few	TGTGCCAGCAGTTCGGGCGAGCGGCAAAACTACGAGCAGTACTTC	CASSSGERQNYEQYF
TRBJ1-3	TRBD1	TRBV20-1	-	TGCAGTGCTAAGGGACAGGCTGGAAACACCATATATTTT	CSAKGQAGNTIYF
TRBJ2-7	TRBD1	TRBV7-9	-	TGTGCCAGCAGCCCGGACAGGGCATTCAACTACGAGCAGTACTTC	CASSPDRAFNYEQYF
TRBJ2-1	-	TRBV20-1	-	TGCAGTGCTAGGGGTATCAATGAGCAGTTCTTC	CSARGINEQFF
TRBJ1-5	TRBD1	TRBV20-1	-	TGCAGTGCATCGACCCAGGGGGATCAGCCCCAGCATTTT	CSASTQGDQPQHF
TRBJ1-5	-	TRBV20-1	few	TGCAGTGCTAGCGCGGGGGGCGGGAATCAGCCCCAGCATTTT	CSASAGGGNQPQHF
TRBJ1-5	-	TRBV7-8	few	TGTGCCAGCAGCTTTGAGGCGGCAGGTAATCAGCCCCAGCATTTT	CASSFEAAGNQPQHF
TRBJ1-6	TRBD1	TRBV27	-	TGTGCCAGCAGTTTATTTTCCAGAACAGGGGGCTATAATTCACCCCTCCACTTT	CASSLFSRTGGYNSPLHF
TRBJ2-7	-	TRBV7-9	few	TGTGCCAGCAGCAACCTTCAGGTGAACTACGAGCAGTACTTC	CASSNLQVNYEQYF
TRBJ2-3	TRBD2	TRBV20-1	many	TGCAGTGCTAGAGCCCCTAGCGGTGGCACAGATACGCAGTATTTT	CSARAPSGGTDTQYF